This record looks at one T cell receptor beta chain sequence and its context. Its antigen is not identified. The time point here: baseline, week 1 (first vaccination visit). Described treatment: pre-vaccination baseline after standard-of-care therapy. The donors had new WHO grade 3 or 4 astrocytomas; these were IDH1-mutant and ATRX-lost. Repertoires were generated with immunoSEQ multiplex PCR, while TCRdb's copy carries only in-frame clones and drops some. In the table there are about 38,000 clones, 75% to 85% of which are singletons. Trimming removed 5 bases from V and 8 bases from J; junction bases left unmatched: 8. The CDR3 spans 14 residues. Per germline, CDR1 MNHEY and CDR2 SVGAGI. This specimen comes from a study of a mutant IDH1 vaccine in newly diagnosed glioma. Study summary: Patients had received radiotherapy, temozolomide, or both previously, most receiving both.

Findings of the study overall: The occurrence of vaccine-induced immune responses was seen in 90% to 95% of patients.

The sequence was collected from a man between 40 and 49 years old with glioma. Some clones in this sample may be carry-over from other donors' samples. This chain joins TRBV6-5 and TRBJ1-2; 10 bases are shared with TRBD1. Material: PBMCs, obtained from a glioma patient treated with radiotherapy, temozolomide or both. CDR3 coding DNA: TGTGCCAGCAGTGGACTTGGGACAGGGGACGGCTACACCTTC. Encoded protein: CASSGLGTGDGYTF.